Included here is one T cell receptor beta chain sequence, with context. Authors' data handling: Cell counts per sample came from amplifying reference gene primers. The table came from immunoSEQ multiplex PCR; TCRdb's copy has only in-frame clones and leaves some out. V, J and clone size reflect that table, while D and trimming were determined from the DNA. This table has roughly 38,000 clones, about 90% appearing once. The record originates from a study of blood T cell repertoires in COVID-19. Study at large: Collection of acute and convalescent COVID-19 samples took place in the United States, Italy and Spain.

This TCR was sampled from a woman in her seventies with acute or convalescent COVID-19. The material sequenced was peripheral blood.

CDR3 region: CASSVPLGGSGANVLTF. The CDR3 DNA reads as TGTGCCAGCAGCGTACCCCTGGGGGGATCTGGGGCCAACGTCCTGACTTTC. The chain carries TRBV9 and TRBJ2-6; possible D gene TRBD2, 6 bases. Germline V gives CDR1 SGDLS, CDR2 YYNGEE. Trimming pared 1 base from V and 1 base from J, leaving 12 bases between. This CDR3 has 17 amino acids.